This T cell receptor beta chain appears in the sequencing data of a study of vaccination and CD4 T cells after COVID-19. Treatment defined: approximately 9-day PBMC culture with coronavirus spike peptide pools or control peptides (ViraFEST assay). The culture of a few million PBMCs per well included 10 IU/ml IL-2 and roughly 10 ug/ml peptide pools. Only a few counts were recorded for this clonotype. As yet, its antigen is unknown. With the Oncomine TCR Beta short-read assay, DNA from cultured CD4+ T cells was sequenced. TCRdb redid the calling of the PCR reads with MiXCR, one entry per CDR3 protein. The sample includes about 18,000 distinct CDR3 sequences, 35% to 50% of them seen just once. Germline loops: CDR1 DFQATT, CDR2 SNEGSKA (reference sequence). The CDR3 covers 16 residues. J gave up 1 base and V 1 base, and 3 bases lay outside the gene matches.

This material consisted of CD4+ T cells from blood, cultured in vitro, taken after SARS-CoV-2 vaccination. The TCR sequence derives from a human donor who had recovered from COVID-19. The chain carries TRBV20-1 and TRBJ2-3; 12 bases line up with TRBD2. The CDR3 protein is CSARGTSGTGTDTQYF. The CDR3 DNA sequence: TGCAGTGCTAGAGGGACTAGCGGGACCGGCACAGATACGCAGTATTTT.